The T cell receptor (beta chain) described here comes from a study of blood T cells in healthy people across ages. Study-level results: The authors considered diversity estimates from one million T cells to be underestimates. Donor CMV status, an unknown factor, possibly confounded changes in expanded clonotypes.

Looked up from germline, CDR1 is SGHRS and CDR2 is YFSETQ. CDR3 length equals 14 residues. The germline V and J ends were trimmed by 2 bases and 2 bases, with 10 bases remaining between them. The amount of total RNA extracted per sample was at least 5.5 micrograms. A sample-barcoded 5' primer and a J-beta primer mix were used in a second PCR of roughly 6 to 11 cycles. Through a template-switch adaptor with 12 random nucleotides, each cDNA molecule received a tag. MiXCR was run by TCRdb on the 5' RACE reads, yielding one entry per CDR3 protein. In the table there are hundreds of thousands of distinct CDR3 sequences, 29% of which are singletons. The sample holds many counts of this clonotype. Its target is unknown.

The chain links TRBV5-1 to TRBJ2-5, with D maybe TRBD2 (6 bases). The sequence came from a woman at least 80 years old in good health. Sequenced input: blood. The CDR3 loop is CASSFEGRQETQYF. The CDR3 nucleotides are TGCGCCAGCAGCTTTGAGGGGAGGCAAGAGACCCAGTACTTC. Full variable domain (outside the CDR3, taken from reference TRBV5-1 and TRBJ2-5): KAGVTQTPRYLIKTRGQQVTLSCSPISGHRSVSWYQQTPGQGLQFLFEYFSETQRNKGNFPGRFSGRQFSNSRSEMNVSTLELGDSALYLCASSFEGRQETQYFGPGTRLLVL.